This TCR beta chain was identified in a study of CD8 T cells in ankylosing spondylitis. Study-level results: There was reportedly significant enrichment of clones that were disease-linked in matched ankylosing spondylitis synovial fluid. Disease-associated clones were CD8+ and fairly uncommon in peripheral blood. Fewer than ten highly homologous variants made up a TCR beta motif, and this motif appeared characteristic of ankylosing spondylitis blood.

The TCR beta libraries were generated through quantitative 5'-RACE incorporating molecular barcodes. TCRdb itself ran the 5' RACE reads through MiXCR, one entry per CDR3 protein. The sample consists of hundreds of thousands of distinct CDR3 sequences, around 26% of them appearing once. Germline CDR1 MNHNS, CDR2 SASEGT. The length of the CDR3 is 14 residues. Trimming shortened V by 8 bases and J by 9 bases, and 20 bases separated the two germline ends. Worth noting for this clonotype: Its antigen is still unknown.

The sample taken for sequencing was blood, either unsorted or a sorted T cell fraction (not recorded which). The source of this sequence is a male donor with ankylosing spondylitis. V usage is TRBV6-1 and J usage is TRBJ2-1; a weak D match, TRBD1 (6 bases). In DNA form, the CDR3 reads TGTGCCAGCTTTAGGGGTTCCAAAGGGGGTGAGCAGTTCTTC. Amino acid sequence: CASFRGSKGGEQFF.